This T cell receptor (beta chain) is drawn from a study of early T cells in non-severe SARS-CoV-2 infection. The wider study: The input, bulk RNA from unsorted whole blood, was sequenced, and chains were unpaired. Study-wide findings and caveats: Private and CD4 specificities were missed by VDJdb matching, skewed to anti-spike CD8.

V gave up 7 bases and J gave up 1 base, with 7 bases separating them. Germline lookup yields CDR1 SNHLY and CDR2 FYNNEI. The CDR3 runs 12 residues. This clonotype was recorded a few times. The antigen is unknown. The library protocol tagged individual cDNA molecules with unique molecular identifiers. TCRdb re-called the 5' RACE reads with MiXCR, one entry per CDR3 protein. Among under 80,000 distinct CDR3 sequences listed, more than 9% were seen once. The rearrangement joins TRBV2 to TRBJ1-1; no definite D call. Specimen: whole blood. The TCR sequence derives from an adult who was a healthcare worker with PCR-confirmed SARS-CoV-2 infection or an uninfected control (not recorded which). The CDR3 nucleotides read TGTGCCAGCATGTCGGGGAACACTGAAGCTTTCTTT. Translated: CASMSGNTEAFF.